The rows below give T cell receptor beta chains drawn from one sample of a study of neurological immune-mediated disorders. TCRdb recomputed calls from the 5' RACE reads with MiXCR, one row per CDR3 protein. The sample holds about 62,000 distinct CDR3 sequences, about 4% seen once. The sequenced sample consisted of PBMCs. The receptors originated from a woman in her fifties or sixties with multiple sclerosis. Both conserved end residues are part of each CDR3. A D gene is named only where the DNA matches it firmly. A clone size is listed for some rows: how often the clone was seen (once, few, many), or a class if it is expanded.

NA	TRBV20-1	TRBD1	TRBJ1-5	CSAVGGQGERQPQNF	TGCAGTGCTGTGGGGGGACAGGGGGAGCGACAGCCCCAGAATTTT
NA	TRBV5-1	TRBD1	TRBJ1-1	CASSLGTGRTEAFF	TGCGCCAGCAGCTTGGGGACAGGGAGGACTGAAGCTTTCTTT
NA	TRBV6-5	TRBD1	TRBJ1-1	CASKVDRGLNTEAFF	TGTGCCAGCAAGGTTGACAGGGGCCTGAACACTGAAGCTTTCTTT
many	TRBV2	NA	TRBJ2-3	CASSEGGTDTQYF	TGTGCCAGCAGTGAAGGGGGCACAGATACGCAGTATTTT
many	TRBV4-3	NA	TRBJ2-7	CASSPQENYEQYF	TGCGCCAGCAGCCCACAAGAAAACTACGAGCAGTACTTC
many	TRBV10-3	NA	TRBJ2-1	CATIKGQGVYNEQFF	TGTGCCACCATAAAAGGGCAGGGCGTCTACAATGAGCAGTTCTTC
NA	TRBV7-2	NA	TRBJ2-7	CASSSRQNTPYEQYF	TGTGCCAGCAGTTCCCGACAGAATACCCCCTACGAGCAGTACTTC
many	TRBV20-1	NA	TRBJ2-3	CSAPRGAGSTDTQYF	TGCAGTGCTCCGAGGGGGGCTGGATCCACAGATACGCAGTATTTT
many	TRBV27	TRBD1	TRBJ1-1	CASSQRGQAFF	TGTGCCAGCAGTCAAAGGGGGCAGGCTTTCTTT
many	TRBV15	NA	TRBJ2-3	CATSRDKGGSTDTQYF	TGTGCCACCAGCAGAGATAAGGGCGGAAGCACAGATACGCAGTATTTT
many	TRBV11-2	NA	TRBJ1-1	CASRFRSALNTEAFF	TGTGCCAGCAGATTCCGGAGTGCCTTGAACACTGAAGCTTTCTTT
many	TRBV29-1	NA	TRBJ1-2	CSVELGAYGYTF	TGCAGCGTTGAATTGGGGGCCTATGGCTACACCTTC
many	TRBV7-2	NA	TRBJ1-1	CASSLLPGTEAFF	TGTGCCAGCAGCTTACTTCCGGGGACTGAAGCTTTCTTT
many	TRBV5-1	NA	TRBJ1-6	CASSLVGGGPHSPLHF	TGCGCCAGCAGCTTGGTCGGGGGTGGGCCTCATTCACCCCTCCACTTT
many	TRBV13	NA	TRBJ2-7	CASSLGAGANYEQYF	TGTGCCAGCAGCCTAGGGGCAGGGGCAAACTACGAGCAGTACTTC
many	TRBV20-1	NA	TRBJ2-1	CSAETRDLPNNEQFF	TGCAGTGCTGAGACCCGGGACTTGCCGAACAATGAGCAGTTCTTC
few	TRBV30	NA	TRBJ1-5	CAWNMDRNNQPQHF	TGTGCCTGGAACATGGACAGAAACAATCAGCCCCAGCATTTT
many	TRBV5-1	NA	TRBJ1-3	CASSSTTSGNTIYF	TGCGCCAGCAGCTCGACGACTTCTGGAAACACCATATATTTT
many	TRBV20-1	NA	TRBJ2-3	CSASPGDTQYF	TGCAGTGCTAGTCCAGGCGATACGCAGTATTTT
many	TRBV12-3/TRBV12-4	TRBD1	TRBJ2-1	CASSTWTGGGYNEQFF	TGTGCCAGCAGTACCTGGACAGGGGGCGGCTACAATGAGCAGTTCTTC
many	TRBV7-2	TRBD1	TRBJ1-2	CASSSTGGVNYGYTF	TGTGCCAGCAGCTCGACAGGGGGAGTTAACTATGGCTACACCTTC
many	TRBV29-1	NA	TRBJ2-5	CSVEWWDGETQYF	TGCAGCGTTGAATGGTGGGATGGAGAGACCCAGTACTTC
many	TRBV12-3/TRBV12-4	TRBD2	TRBJ2-7	CASSLWLAGVDEQYF	TGTGCCAGCAGTTTATGGCTAGCGGGAGTCGACGAGCAGTACTTC